This TCR beta chain was observed in a study of blood T cells in healthy people across ages. Notes on the study in general: Whereas aged donors had fewer naive CD4+ cells, long-lived donors had more of them and higher diversity. Leaving the PBMCs unsorted stopped any conclusive comparison of naive versus antigen-experienced cells.

V gave up 2 bases and J gave up 0 bases; unmatched junction bases: 5. Germline CDR1 reads SGHRS; CDR2 reads YFSETQ. There are 17 residues in the CDR3. A J-beta primer mix and a sample-barcoded 5' primer were used in a second PCR of roughly 7 to 12 cycles. Tags on each cDNA molecule came from a template-switch adaptor with 12 random nucleotides. TCRdb processed the 5' RACE reads anew with MiXCR; each CDR3 protein has one entry. The sample contains 1.5 million to 1.8 million distinct CDR3 sequences, approximately 43% of which appear only once. This clonotype was detected many times. Its specificity is not known.

Sequenced sample: blood. The V and J genes are TRBV5-1 and TRBJ2-1, with TRBD2 matching over 10 bases. The sequence was collected from a woman between 18 and 29 years old in good health. CDR3 in DNA: TGCGCCAGCAGCTTACTAGTAGCGGGAGGCTCCTACAATGAGCAGTTCTTC. Its translation: CASSLLVAGGSYNEQFF.